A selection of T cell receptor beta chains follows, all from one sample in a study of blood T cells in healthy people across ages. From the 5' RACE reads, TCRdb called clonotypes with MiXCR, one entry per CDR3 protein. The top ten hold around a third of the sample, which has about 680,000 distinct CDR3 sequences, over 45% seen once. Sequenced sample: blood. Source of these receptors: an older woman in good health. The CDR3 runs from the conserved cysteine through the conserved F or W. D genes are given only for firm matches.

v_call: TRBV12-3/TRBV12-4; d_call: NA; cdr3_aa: CASKPTRDKNNEQFF
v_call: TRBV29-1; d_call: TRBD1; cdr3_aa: CSVEEWALQGAGGYTF
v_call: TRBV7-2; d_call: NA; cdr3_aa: CASSLGPGAGLMSWSEQYF
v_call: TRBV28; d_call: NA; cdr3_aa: CASSPPGVYEQYF
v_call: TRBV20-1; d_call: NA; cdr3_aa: CSEGTPSNYGYTF
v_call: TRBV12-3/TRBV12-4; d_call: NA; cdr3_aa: CASGLSASTDTQYF
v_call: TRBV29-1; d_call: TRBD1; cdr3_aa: CSGAGTGWTDTQYF
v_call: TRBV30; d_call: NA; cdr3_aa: CAWRRRTGQETQYF
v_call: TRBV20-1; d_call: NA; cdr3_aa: CSAMDRLMNTEAFF
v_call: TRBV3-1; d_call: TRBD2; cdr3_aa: CASSQDGLLGRTYEQYF
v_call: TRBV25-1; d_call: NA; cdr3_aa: CASSVNTGELFF
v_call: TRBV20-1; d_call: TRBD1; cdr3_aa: CSAKEGGAGLETQYF
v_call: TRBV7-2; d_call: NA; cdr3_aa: CASSPSWGRSSYNEQFF
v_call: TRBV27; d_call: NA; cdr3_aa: CASGFRGGDQNIQYF
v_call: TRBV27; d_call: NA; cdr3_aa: CVGPHLGNEQFF
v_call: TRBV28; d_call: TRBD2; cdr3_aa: CASRGNGGREQFF
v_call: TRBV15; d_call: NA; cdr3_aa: CATSKDNSIYNEQFF
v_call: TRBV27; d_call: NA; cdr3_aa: CASSLSSAGMVDEQYF
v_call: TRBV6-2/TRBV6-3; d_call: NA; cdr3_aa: CASSRDVLDTGELFF
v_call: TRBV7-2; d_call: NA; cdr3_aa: CASSLVGGSEQYF
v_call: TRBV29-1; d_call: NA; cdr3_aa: CSVDRASTDTQYF
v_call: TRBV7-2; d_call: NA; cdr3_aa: CASSIGRQETQFF
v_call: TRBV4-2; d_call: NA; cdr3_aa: CASSHSGETQYF
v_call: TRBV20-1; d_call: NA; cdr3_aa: CSAVNYGYTF
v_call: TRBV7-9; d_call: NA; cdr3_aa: CASSVGVRNEQFF
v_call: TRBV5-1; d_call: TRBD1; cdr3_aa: CTSSKGQPYNEQFF
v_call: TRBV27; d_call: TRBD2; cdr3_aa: CASSLGAGAIDTQYF
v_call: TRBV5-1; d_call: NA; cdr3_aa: CASSFDSTYEQYF
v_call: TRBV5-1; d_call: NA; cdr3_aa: CASSTDPSVNYNEQFF
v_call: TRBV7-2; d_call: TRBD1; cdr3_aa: CASSPPGQGYYGYTF
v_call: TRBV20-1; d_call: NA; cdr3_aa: CSASGRGDNEQFF
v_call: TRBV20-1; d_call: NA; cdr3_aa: CSAMAGYNQPQHF
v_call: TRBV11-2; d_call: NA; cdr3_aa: CASKGGGSTDTQYF
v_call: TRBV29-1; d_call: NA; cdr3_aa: CSVSALALTQETQYF
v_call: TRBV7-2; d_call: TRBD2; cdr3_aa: CANSSYSGTSGYNEQFF
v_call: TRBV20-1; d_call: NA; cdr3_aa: CSALKDNEQFF
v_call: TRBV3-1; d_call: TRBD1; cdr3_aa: CASSRQGMGTNEKLFF
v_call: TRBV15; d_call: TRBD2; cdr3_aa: CATSRPTSGISNEQFF
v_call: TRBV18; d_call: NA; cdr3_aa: CASSPLAPGLDIQYF
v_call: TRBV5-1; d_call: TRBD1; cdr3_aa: CASSLDRVNEQFF
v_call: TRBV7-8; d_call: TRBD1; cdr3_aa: CASSLVWAGGAVDKAFF
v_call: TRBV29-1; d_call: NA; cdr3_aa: CSAEPGTPSHGYTF
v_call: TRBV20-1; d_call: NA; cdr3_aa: CSAWGGRETQYF
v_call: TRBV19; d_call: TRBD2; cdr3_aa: CASRVTSGSYNEQFF
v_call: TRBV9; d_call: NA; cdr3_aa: CASSVEGRYNEQYF
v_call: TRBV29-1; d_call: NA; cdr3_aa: CSVDRGSTEAFF
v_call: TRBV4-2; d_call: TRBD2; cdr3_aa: CASTTTSGRVYETQYF
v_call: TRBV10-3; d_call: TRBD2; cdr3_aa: CAISVAGAGEQFF
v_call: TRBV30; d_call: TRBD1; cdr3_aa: CAWSGILRDRGEKLFF
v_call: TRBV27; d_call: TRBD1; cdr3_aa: CASSPQGKNTEAFF
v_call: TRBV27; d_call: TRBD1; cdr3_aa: CASSLYRGYTEAFF
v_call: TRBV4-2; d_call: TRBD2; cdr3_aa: CASSQERLAGGNIQYF
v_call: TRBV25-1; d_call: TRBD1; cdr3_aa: CASSERGTANTEAFF
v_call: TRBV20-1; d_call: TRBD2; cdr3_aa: CSASGTSGSSYNEQFF
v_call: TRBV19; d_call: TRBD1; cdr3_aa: CASRHWDSGDDEQYF
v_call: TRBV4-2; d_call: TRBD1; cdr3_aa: CASSPETGGTDTQYF
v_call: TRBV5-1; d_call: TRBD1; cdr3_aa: CASSSDRGGGAEAFF
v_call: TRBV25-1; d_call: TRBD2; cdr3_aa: CASSGWGLNNEQFF
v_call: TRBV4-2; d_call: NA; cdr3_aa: CASSQVGPYNEQFF
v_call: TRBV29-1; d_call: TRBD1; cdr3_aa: CSVEDFDRVFTEAFF